These T cell receptor beta chains were read from a single sample in a study of cytomegalovirus exposure and HLA in healthy donors. TCRdb keeps only in-frame clones here, not all; method: immunoSEQ multiplex PCR. The profile shows about 81,000 clones, 75% to 85% of them singletons. Sequenced sample: PBMCs. The receptors stem from a man aged 50 to 60 in good health and CMV-seropositive. The CDR3 runs from the conserved cysteine through the conserved F or W. The order of the fields is D gene, clone size, CDR3 length, J gene, V gene, CDR3 DNA, CDR3 protein. D genes are given only for firm matches. Size values are once, few and many counts, or a class for expanded clones, and some rows have none.

D: -
size: once
length: 12
J: TRBJ1-2
V: TRBV12-5
DNA: TGTGCTAGTGGAGAGGTCAGTTGGGGCTACACCTTC
CDR3: CASGEVSWGYTF

D: -
size: -
length: 14
J: TRBJ1-6
V: TRBV6-6
DNA: TGTGCCAGCAGTTACGCGGAAATGAATTCACCCCTCCACTTT
CDR3: CASSYAEMNSPLHF

D: TRBD2
size: -
length: 15
J: TRBJ2-7
V: TRBV30
DNA: TGTGCCTGGAGCGCCCTAGCGGGAGGGCCGCACGAGCAGTACTTC
CDR3: CAWSALAGGPHEQYF

D: -
size: few
length: 16
J: TRBJ1-1
V: TRBV5-4
DNA: TGTGCCAGCAGCCACCCGGGGAGGGGTATGAACACTGAAGCTTTCTTT
CDR3: CASSHPGRGMNTEAFF

D: TRBD2
size: -
length: 18
J: TRBJ2-3
V: TRBV7-9
DNA: TGTGCCAGCAGCTTACCCCCCCGACTAGCGGGAAGGTCAGATACGCAGTATTTT
CDR3: CASSLPPRLAGRSDTQYF

D: -
size: -
length: 15
J: TRBJ2-5
V: TRBV11-2
DNA: TGTGCCAGCAGCTTAGTCTGGCGGGACGCAGAGACCCAGTACTTC
CDR3: CASSLVWRDAETQYF

D: TRBD1
size: -
length: 15
J: TRBJ2-7
V: TRBV4-1
DNA: TGCGCCAGCAGGCCCGGGACAGGGGGTGTCTACGAGCAGTACTTC
CDR3: CASRPGTGGVYEQYF

D: TRBD2
size: -
length: 17
J: TRBJ2-7
V: TRBV7-2
DNA: TGTGCCAGCAGCCTGAGACCTACTAGCGTATCCGCCTACGAGCAGTACTTC
CDR3: CASSLRPTSVSAYEQYF

D: TRBD1
size: -
length: 15
J: TRBJ2-7
V: TRBV5-6
DNA: TGTGCCAGCAGCTTGGTTGGGGACAGGTTCCACGAGCAGTACTTC
CDR3: CASSLVGDRFHEQYF

D: -
size: -
length: 15
J: TRBJ2-6
V: TRBV11-3
DNA: TGTGCCAGCAGCTTAGGGCAGTCTGGGGCCAACGTCCTGACTTTC
CDR3: CASSLGQSGANVLTF

D: -
size: few
length: 13
J: TRBJ1-1
V: TRBV30
DNA: TGTGCCTGGAGTCCTCCCGGGAGGACTGAAGCTTTCTTT
CDR3: CAWSPPGRTEAFF